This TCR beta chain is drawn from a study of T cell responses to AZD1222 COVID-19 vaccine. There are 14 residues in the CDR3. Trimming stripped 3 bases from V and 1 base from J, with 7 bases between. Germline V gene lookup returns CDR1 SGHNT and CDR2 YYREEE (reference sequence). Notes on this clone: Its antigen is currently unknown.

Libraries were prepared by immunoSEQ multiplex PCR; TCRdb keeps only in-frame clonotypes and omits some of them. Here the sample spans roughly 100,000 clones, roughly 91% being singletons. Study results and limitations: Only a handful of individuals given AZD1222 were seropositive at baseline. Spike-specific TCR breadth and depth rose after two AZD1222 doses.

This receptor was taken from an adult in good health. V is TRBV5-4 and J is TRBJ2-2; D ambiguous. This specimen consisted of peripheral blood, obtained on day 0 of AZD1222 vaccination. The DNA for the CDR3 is TGTGCCAGCAGCTCGCTAAAGAACACCGGGGAGCTGTTTTTT. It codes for CASSSLKNTGELFF.